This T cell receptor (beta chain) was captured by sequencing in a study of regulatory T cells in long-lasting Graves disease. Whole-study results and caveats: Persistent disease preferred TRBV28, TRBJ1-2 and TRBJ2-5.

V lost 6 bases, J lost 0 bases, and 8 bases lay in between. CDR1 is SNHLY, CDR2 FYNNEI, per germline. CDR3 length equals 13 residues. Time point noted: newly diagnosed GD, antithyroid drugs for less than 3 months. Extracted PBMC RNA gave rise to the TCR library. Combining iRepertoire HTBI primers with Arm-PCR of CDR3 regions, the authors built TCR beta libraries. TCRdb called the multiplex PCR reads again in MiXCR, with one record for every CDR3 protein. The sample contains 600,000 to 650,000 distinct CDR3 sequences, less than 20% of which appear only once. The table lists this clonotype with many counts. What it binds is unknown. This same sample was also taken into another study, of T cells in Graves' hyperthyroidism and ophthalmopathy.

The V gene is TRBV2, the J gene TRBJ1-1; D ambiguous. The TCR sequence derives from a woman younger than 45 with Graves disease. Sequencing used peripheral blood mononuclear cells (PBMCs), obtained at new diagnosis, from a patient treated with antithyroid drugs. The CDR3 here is CASRREMNTEAFF. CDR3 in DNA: TGTGCCAGCAGACGAGAGATGAACACTGAAGCTTTCTTT.